Below are 7 T cell receptor beta chains sequenced from a single sample in a study of T cell changes during pregnancy in multiple sclerosis. TCRdb's copy holds only in-frame clones and misses some; the assay was immunoSEQ multiplex PCR. The table records about 51,000 clones, 94% of them present only once. The material sequenced was CD4+ T cells from peripheral blood mononuclear cells, taken in the second trimester of pregnancy. The receptors were gathered from a female donor with multiple sclerosis, enrolled in a pregnancy study.

The chain carries TRBV7-9 and TRBJ1-2; the D gene is possibly TRBD1 (5 bases). The germline V gene encodes CDR1 SEHNR and CDR2 FQNEAQ (reference sequence). The ends were cut back, 4 bases at V and 4 bases at J, with 7 bases in the middle. The CDR3 totals 12 residues. CDR3 coding DNA: TGTGCCAGCAGCTCTGACAGCTATGGCTACACCTTC. Translating it yields CASSSDSYGYTF. Filled out from reference TRBV7-9 and TRBJ1-2, the complete variable domain reads DTGVSQNPRHKITKRGQNVTFRCDPISEHNRLYWYRQTLGQGPEFLTYFQNEAQLEKSRLLSDRFSAERPKGSFSTLEIQRTEQGDSAMYLCASSSDSYGYTFGSGTRLTVV.

The chain carries TRBV6-4 and TRBJ2-3; possible D gene TRBD1, 6 bases. V lost 4 bases to trimming and J lost 0 bases, with 11 bases between them. Germline V gene lookup returns CDR1 MRHNA and CDR2 SNTAGT. The CDR3 is 15 amino acids. The CDR3 DNA reads TGTGCCAGCAGTGCCCAGGGGTCTAGCACAGATACGCAGTATTTT. As protein: CASSAQGSSTDTQYF.

The chain combines TRBV7-9 with TRBJ2-1; 7 nucleotides line up with TRBD2. Germline CDR1 and CDR2: SEHNR and FQNEAQ (reference sequence). The V segment lost 4 bases and the J segment 3 bases; nucleotides outside the gene matches: 3. This CDR3 has 14 residues. The CDR3 DNA reads as TGTGCCAGCAGCTCTTCTAGCGGCTACAATGAGCAGTTCTTC. Amino acid sequence: CASSSSSGYNEQFF.

This clone appeared once. The gene calls are TRBV6-6 and TRBJ1-1; 7 bases align to TRBD1. Trimming at V came to 9 bases and at J to 2 bases, leaving 9 bases not matched to a gene. Germline values: CDR1 MNHNY, CDR2 SVGAGI (reference sequence). The CDR3 length is 14 residues. DNA of the CDR3: TGTGCCAGTCTCCCCTGGGACAGCAACACTGAAGCTTTCTTT. It is translated as CASLPWDSNTEAFF.

V and J are TRBV6-1 and TRBJ1-3, with D maybe TRBD1 (5 bases). The CDR3 contains 14 residues. CDR1 MNHNS and CDR2 SASEGT come from the germline V gene. The V and J ends lost 2 bases and 4 bases respectively, with 9 bases between them. CDR3 nucleotide sequence: TGTGCCAGCAGTGAATACCAGGGAGGAAACACCATATATTTT. Amino acids: CASSEYQGGNTIYF.

The chain employs TRBV6-5 and TRBJ1-2; D possibly corresponds to TRBD1 (5 bases). Germline V lookup: CDR1 MNHEY, CDR2 SVGAGI. The CDR3 extends over 13 amino acids. The DNA of the CDR3 is TGTGCTGCCGCCCCTGGCAGGGTCTATGGCTACACCTTC. Translation: CAAAPGRVYGYTF.

The chain uses TRBV29-1 and TRBJ1-3, with D unresolved. The germline V gene has CDR1 SQVTM and CDR2 ANQGSEA. Trimming left V 5 bases short and J 5 bases short, with 13 bases between. CDR3 length: 13 amino acids. The CDR3 region has the DNA TGCAGCGTTCGGGGAAAACTGAGAAACACCATATATTTT. Translating gives CSVRGKLRNTIYF.